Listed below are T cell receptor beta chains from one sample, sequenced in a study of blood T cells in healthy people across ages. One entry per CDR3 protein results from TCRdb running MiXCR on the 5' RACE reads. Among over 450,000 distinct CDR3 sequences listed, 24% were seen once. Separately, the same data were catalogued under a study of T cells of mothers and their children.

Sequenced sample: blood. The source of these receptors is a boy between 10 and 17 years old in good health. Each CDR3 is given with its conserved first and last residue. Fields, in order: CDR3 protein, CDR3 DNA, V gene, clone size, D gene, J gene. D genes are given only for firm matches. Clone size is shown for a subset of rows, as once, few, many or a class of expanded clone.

cdr3_aa: CASRAAGLAPRTDTQYF
cdr3_nt: TGTGCCAGCAGAGCCGCGGGACTAGCGCCCCGCACAGATACGCAGTATTTT
v_call: TRBV2
clone_size: NA
d_call: TRBD2
j_call: TRBJ2-3

cdr3_aa: CSATGTSTYEQYF
cdr3_nt: TGCAGTGCTACCGGGACTAGCACCTACGAGCAGTACTTC
v_call: TRBV20-1
clone_size: NA
d_call: TRBD2
j_call: TRBJ2-7

cdr3_aa: CASSQEWTGQADYEQYF
cdr3_nt: TGCGCCAGCAGCCAAGAATGGACGGGGCAAGCGGATTACGAGCAGTACTTC
v_call: TRBV4-3
clone_size: NA
d_call: NA
j_call: TRBJ2-7

cdr3_aa: CASIRQGAYEQYF
cdr3_nt: TGTGCCAGCATTCGACAGGGGGCTTACGAGCAGTACTTC
v_call: TRBV28
clone_size: NA
d_call: TRBD1
j_call: TRBJ2-7

cdr3_aa: CASSQDWPSGTYEQYF
cdr3_nt: TGTGCCAGCAGCCAAGATTGGCCTAGCGGAACCTACGAGCAGTACTTC
v_call: TRBV9
clone_size: NA
d_call: TRBD2
j_call: TRBJ2-7

cdr3_aa: CSASGGALRDTQYF
cdr3_nt: TGCAGTGCATCGGGGGGGGCACTGCGTGATACGCAGTATTTT
v_call: TRBV20-1
clone_size: NA
d_call: TRBD2
j_call: TRBJ2-3

cdr3_aa: CASGRGQGTYEQYF
cdr3_nt: TGTGCCAGCGGAAGGGGACAGGGGACCTACGAGCAGTACTTC
v_call: TRBV12-3/TRBV12-4
clone_size: NA
d_call: TRBD1
j_call: TRBJ2-7

cdr3_aa: CSARDQREETQYF
cdr3_nt: TGCAGTGCTAGAGATCAAAGGGAAGAGACCCAGTACTTC
v_call: TRBV20-1
clone_size: few
d_call: NA
j_call: TRBJ2-5

cdr3_aa: CATSDRQRTFNEQFF
cdr3_nt: TGTGCCACCAGTGACCGCCAGCGGACTTTTAATGAGCAGTTCTTC
v_call: TRBV24-1
clone_size: few
d_call: NA
j_call: TRBJ2-1

cdr3_aa: CASSVGSAGTYGYTF
cdr3_nt: TGTGCCAGCAGCGTAGGCTCAGCTGGCACCTATGGCTACACCTTC
v_call: TRBV9
clone_size: NA
d_call: NA
j_call: TRBJ1-2

cdr3_aa: CASTFKGLAQNCGYTF
cdr3_nt: TGTGCCAGCACCTTCAAGGGTCTGGCGCAGAACTGTGGCTACACCTTC
v_call: TRBV6-6
clone_size: NA
d_call: NA
j_call: TRBJ1-2

cdr3_aa: CASSLKGQVNEKLFF
cdr3_nt: TGTGCCAGCAGTTTAAAAGGACAGGTTAATGAAAAACTGTTTTTT
v_call: TRBV28
clone_size: few
d_call: TRBD1
j_call: TRBJ1-4

cdr3_aa: CSGGDLNTGELFF
cdr3_nt: TGCAGCGGGGGAGATCTTAACACCGGGGAGCTGTTTTTT
v_call: TRBV29-1
clone_size: few
d_call: NA
j_call: TRBJ2-2

cdr3_aa: CASRWTGGVQPQHF
cdr3_nt: TGTGCCAGCAGGTGGACAGGGGGCGTTCAGCCCCAGCATTTT
v_call: TRBV28
clone_size: NA
d_call: TRBD1
j_call: TRBJ1-5

cdr3_aa: CASSPAQGSQYF
cdr3_nt: TGTGCCAGCAGTCCGGCGCAGGGGAGCCAGTACTTC
v_call: TRBV7-2
clone_size: NA
d_call: NA
j_call: TRBJ2-5

cdr3_aa: CASSLGTDQPQHF
cdr3_nt: TGTGCCAGCAGCTTGGGGACAGATCAGCCCCAGCATTTT
v_call: TRBV7-6
clone_size: many
d_call: TRBD1
j_call: TRBJ1-5

cdr3_aa: CASSSISGVEGFSYNEQFF
cdr3_nt: TGTGCCAGCAGTTCCATCTCAGGTGTCGAGGGTTTCTCCTACAATGAGCAGTTCTTC
v_call: TRBV28
clone_size: NA
d_call: NA
j_call: TRBJ2-1

cdr3_aa: CATTSVNYEQYF
cdr3_nt: TGTGCCACCACTAGCGTAAACTATGAGCAGTACTTC
v_call: TRBV28
clone_size: NA
d_call: TRBD2
j_call: TRBJ2-7

cdr3_aa: CASRLVGTKNIQYF
cdr3_nt: TGTGCCAGCAGATTAGTGGGGACCAAAAACATTCAGTACTTC
v_call: TRBV28
clone_size: few
d_call: NA
j_call: TRBJ2-4

cdr3_aa: CASSSGGGIADEQFF
cdr3_nt: TGTGCCAGCAGCTCCGGGGGCGGGATCGCGGATGAGCAGTTCTTC
v_call: TRBV7-2
clone_size: few
d_call: NA
j_call: TRBJ2-1

cdr3_aa: CASSAHGSNYGYTF
cdr3_nt: TGCGCCAGCAGCGCTCACGGTTCTAACTATGGCTACACCTTC
v_call: TRBV4-1
clone_size: many
d_call: NA
j_call: TRBJ1-2

cdr3_aa: CASSPPTTGSYEQYF
cdr3_nt: TGTGCCAGCTCACCACCCACTACAGGGAGCTACGAGCAGTACTTC
v_call: TRBV18
clone_size: few
d_call: NA
j_call: TRBJ2-7

cdr3_aa: CASSLIRVEGSYEQYF
cdr3_nt: TGTGCCAGCAGCTTAATCCGGGTGGAAGGCTCCTACGAGCAGTACTTC
v_call: TRBV7-3
clone_size: NA
d_call: NA
j_call: TRBJ2-7

cdr3_aa: CASSLDRMAGTNEQFF
cdr3_nt: TGTGCCAGCAGCTTAGATCGTATGGCAGGGACCAATGAGCAGTTCTTC
v_call: TRBV7-2
clone_size: NA
d_call: NA
j_call: TRBJ2-1

cdr3_aa: CASSDGYYGYTF
cdr3_nt: TGTGCCAGCAGCGACGGATACTATGGCTACACCTTC
v_call: TRBV5-5
clone_size: many
d_call: NA
j_call: TRBJ1-2

cdr3_aa: CAWSVQGNEKLFF
cdr3_nt: TGTGCCTGGAGTGTACAGGGGAATGAAAAACTGTTTTTT
v_call: TRBV30
clone_size: many
d_call: TRBD1
j_call: TRBJ1-4

cdr3_aa: CASKPGLSAYEQYF
cdr3_nt: TGTGCCAGCAAACCGGGACTCTCTGCCTACGAGCAGTACTTC
v_call: TRBV11-1
clone_size: few
d_call: NA
j_call: TRBJ2-7

cdr3_aa: CASSQDVTYGYTF
cdr3_nt: TGCGCCAGCAGCCAAGATGTCACCTATGGCTACACCTTC
v_call: TRBV4-3
clone_size: NA
d_call: NA
j_call: TRBJ1-2

cdr3_aa: CASSFSGHRYEQYF
cdr3_nt: TGTGCCAGCAGTTTCTCGGGACACCGATACGAGCAGTACTTC
v_call: TRBV6-5
clone_size: few
d_call: NA
j_call: TRBJ2-7

cdr3_aa: CASGLAGGPNTGELFF
cdr3_nt: TGTGCCAGCGGACTAGCGGGAGGGCCGAACACCGGGGAGCTGTTTTTT
v_call: TRBV11-1
clone_size: few
d_call: TRBD2
j_call: TRBJ2-2

cdr3_aa: CASSLELSTDTQYF
cdr3_nt: TGTGCCAGCTCACTAGAACTCAGCACAGATACGCAGTATTTT
v_call: TRBV18
clone_size: few
d_call: NA
j_call: TRBJ2-3

cdr3_aa: CASSAAGGNNEQFF
cdr3_nt: TGTGCCAGCAGCGCGGCCGGGGGGAACAATGAGCAGTTCTTC
v_call: TRBV7-9
clone_size: NA
d_call: TRBD2
j_call: TRBJ2-1

cdr3_aa: CASSYSIGSETQYF
cdr3_nt: TGTGCCAGCAGTTACTCGATAGGGAGTGAGACCCAGTACTTC
v_call: TRBV6-2/TRBV6-3
clone_size: NA
d_call: NA
j_call: TRBJ2-5

cdr3_aa: CASSPRAVGEQFF
cdr3_nt: TGTGCCAGCAGCCCACGGGCAGTCGGTGAGCAGTTCTTC
v_call: TRBV7-9
clone_size: NA
d_call: NA
j_call: TRBJ2-1

cdr3_aa: CASSLDANIRAFF
cdr3_nt: TGTGCCAGCAGTCTAGACGCGAACATCCGAGCTTTCTTT
v_call: TRBV6-1
clone_size: NA
d_call: NA
j_call: TRBJ1-1

cdr3_aa: CASSPVSPADTQYF
cdr3_nt: TGTGCCAGCAGTCCCGTCTCCCCGGCAGATACGCAGTATTTT
v_call: TRBV28
clone_size: NA
d_call: NA
j_call: TRBJ2-3

cdr3_aa: CSGRPDGDYTDTQYF
cdr3_nt: TGCAGTGGCAGGCCTGACGGGGACTACACAGATACGCAGTATTTT
v_call: TRBV20-1
clone_size: NA
d_call: TRBD2
j_call: TRBJ2-3

cdr3_aa: CASSPGMGANTEAFF
cdr3_nt: TGTGCCAGCAGCCCTGGGATGGGGGCGAACACTGAAGCTTTCTTT
v_call: TRBV5-5
clone_size: NA
d_call: NA
j_call: TRBJ1-1

cdr3_aa: CASSPLANNEQFF
cdr3_nt: TGTGCCAGCTCACCCCTAGCTAACAATGAGCAGTTCTTC
v_call: TRBV18
clone_size: NA
d_call: NA
j_call: TRBJ2-1

cdr3_aa: CASSPWTSGPQYF
cdr3_nt: TGTGCCAGCAGCCCTTGGACATCCGGGCCCCAGTACTTC
v_call: TRBV5-6
clone_size: NA
d_call: NA
j_call: TRBJ2-5

cdr3_aa: CASSSSDIGSKETQYF
cdr3_nt: TGTGCCAGCAGCTCATCGGACATCGGGAGTAAAGAGACCCAGTACTTC
v_call: TRBV11-2
clone_size: NA
d_call: NA
j_call: TRBJ2-5

cdr3_aa: CSARDGRPQETQYF
cdr3_nt: TGCAGTGCTAGAGACGGGAGACCCCAAGAGACCCAGTACTTC
v_call: TRBV20-1
clone_size: many
d_call: NA
j_call: TRBJ2-5